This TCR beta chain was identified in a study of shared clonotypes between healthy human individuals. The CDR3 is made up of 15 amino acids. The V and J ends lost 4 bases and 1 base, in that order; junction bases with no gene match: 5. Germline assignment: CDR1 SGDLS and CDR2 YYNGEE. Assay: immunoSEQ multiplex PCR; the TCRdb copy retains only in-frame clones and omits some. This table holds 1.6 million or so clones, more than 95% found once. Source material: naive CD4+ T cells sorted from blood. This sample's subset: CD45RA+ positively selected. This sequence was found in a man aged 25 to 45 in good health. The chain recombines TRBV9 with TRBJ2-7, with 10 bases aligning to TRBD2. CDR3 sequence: CASSTIAGGSYEQYF. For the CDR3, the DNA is TGTGCCAGCAGCACGATAGCGGGAGGATCCTACGAGCAGTACTTC.